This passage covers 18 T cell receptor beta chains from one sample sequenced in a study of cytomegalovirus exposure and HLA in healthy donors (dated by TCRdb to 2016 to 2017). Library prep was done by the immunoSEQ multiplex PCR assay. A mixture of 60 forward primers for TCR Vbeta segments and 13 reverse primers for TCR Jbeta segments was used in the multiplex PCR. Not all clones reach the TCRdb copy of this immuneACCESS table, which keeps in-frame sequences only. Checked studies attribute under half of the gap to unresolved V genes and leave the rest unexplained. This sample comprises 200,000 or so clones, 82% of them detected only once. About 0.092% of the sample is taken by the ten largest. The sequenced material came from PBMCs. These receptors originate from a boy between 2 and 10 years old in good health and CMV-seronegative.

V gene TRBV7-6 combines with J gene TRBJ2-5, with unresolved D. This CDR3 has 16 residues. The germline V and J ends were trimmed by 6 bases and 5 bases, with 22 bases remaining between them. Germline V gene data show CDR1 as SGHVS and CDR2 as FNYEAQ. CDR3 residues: CASRRPASASRETQYF. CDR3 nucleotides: TGTGCCAGCAGGCGGCCCGCAAGTGCGTCCCGGGAGACCCAGTACTTC.

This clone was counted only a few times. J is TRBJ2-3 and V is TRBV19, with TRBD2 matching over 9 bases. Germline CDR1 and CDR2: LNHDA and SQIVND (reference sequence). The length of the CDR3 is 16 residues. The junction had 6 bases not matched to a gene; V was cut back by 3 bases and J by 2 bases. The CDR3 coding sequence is TGTGCCAGTAGTATTGGGCTAGCGGGGACCACAGATACGCAGTATTTT. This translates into CASSIGLAGTTDTQYF.

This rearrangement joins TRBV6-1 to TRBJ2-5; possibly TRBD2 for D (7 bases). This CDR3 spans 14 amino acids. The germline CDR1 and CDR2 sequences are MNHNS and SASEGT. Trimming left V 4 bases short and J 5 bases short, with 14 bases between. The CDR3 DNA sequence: TGTGCCAGCAGTGCGTCGGGGGGCGAGGAGACCCAGTACTTC. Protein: CASSASGGEETQYF.

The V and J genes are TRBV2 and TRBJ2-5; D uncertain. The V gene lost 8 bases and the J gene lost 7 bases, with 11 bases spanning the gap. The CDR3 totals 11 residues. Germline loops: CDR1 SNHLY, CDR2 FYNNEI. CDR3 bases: TGTGCCAGCGCCAATATCAGGACCCAGTACTTC. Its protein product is CASANIRTQYF.

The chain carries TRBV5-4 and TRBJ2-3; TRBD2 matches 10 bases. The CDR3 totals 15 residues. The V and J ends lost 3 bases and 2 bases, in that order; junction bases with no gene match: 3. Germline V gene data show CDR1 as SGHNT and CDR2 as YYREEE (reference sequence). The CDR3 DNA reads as TGTGCCAGCAGCTGGAGCGGGGGGGCCACAGATACGCAGTATTTT. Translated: CASSWSGGATDTQYF.

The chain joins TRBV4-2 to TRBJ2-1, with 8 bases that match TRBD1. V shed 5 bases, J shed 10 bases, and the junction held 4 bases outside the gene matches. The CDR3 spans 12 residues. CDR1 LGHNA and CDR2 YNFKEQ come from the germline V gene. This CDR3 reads CASSKDRDEQFF. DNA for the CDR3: TGTGCCAGCAGCAAGGACAGGGACGAGCAGTTCTTC.

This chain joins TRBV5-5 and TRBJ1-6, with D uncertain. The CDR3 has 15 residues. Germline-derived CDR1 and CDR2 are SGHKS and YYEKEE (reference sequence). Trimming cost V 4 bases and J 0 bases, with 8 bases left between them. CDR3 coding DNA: TGTGCCAGCAGCCTTCTTCGCTCCTATAATTCACCCCTCCACTTT. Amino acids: CASSLLRSYNSPLHF. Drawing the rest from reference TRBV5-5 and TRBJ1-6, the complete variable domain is DAGVTQSPTHLIKTRGQQVTLRCSPISGHKSVSWYQQVLGQGPQFIFQYYEKEERGRGNFPDRFSARQFPNYSSELNVNALLLGDSALYLCASSLLRSYNSPLHFGNGTRLTVT.

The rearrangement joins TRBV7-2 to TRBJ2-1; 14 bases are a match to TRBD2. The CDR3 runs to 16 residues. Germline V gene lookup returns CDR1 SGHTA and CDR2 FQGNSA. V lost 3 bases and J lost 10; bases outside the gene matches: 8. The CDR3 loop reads CASSFRTSGGPTEQFF. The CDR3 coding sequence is TGTGCCAGCAGCTTTAGGACTAGCGGGGGGCCCACCGAGCAGTTCTTC.

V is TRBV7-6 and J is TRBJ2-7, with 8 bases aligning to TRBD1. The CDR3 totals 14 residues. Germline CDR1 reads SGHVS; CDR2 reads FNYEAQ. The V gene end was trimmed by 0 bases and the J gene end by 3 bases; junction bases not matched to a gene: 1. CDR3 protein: CASSLAGQGYEQYF. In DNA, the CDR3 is TGTGCCAGCAGCTTAGCAGGACAGGGCTACGAGCAGTACTTC.

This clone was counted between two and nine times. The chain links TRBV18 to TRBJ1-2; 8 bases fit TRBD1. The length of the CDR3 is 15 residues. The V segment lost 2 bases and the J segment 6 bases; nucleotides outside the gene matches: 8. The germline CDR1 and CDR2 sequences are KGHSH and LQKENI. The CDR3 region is CASSPGQGALHGYTF. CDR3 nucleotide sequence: TGTGCCAGCTCACCAGGACAGGGTGCCCTGCATGGCTACACCTTC.

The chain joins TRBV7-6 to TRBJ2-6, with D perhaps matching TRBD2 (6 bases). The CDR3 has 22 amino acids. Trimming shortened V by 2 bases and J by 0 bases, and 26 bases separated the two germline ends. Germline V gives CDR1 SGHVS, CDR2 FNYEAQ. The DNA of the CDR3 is TGTGCCAGCAGCTTAATGGTCTCCCGTCCCCGGGGGTTCGGCTCTGGGGCCAACGTCCTGACTTTC. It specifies CASSLMVSRPRGFGSGANVLTF.

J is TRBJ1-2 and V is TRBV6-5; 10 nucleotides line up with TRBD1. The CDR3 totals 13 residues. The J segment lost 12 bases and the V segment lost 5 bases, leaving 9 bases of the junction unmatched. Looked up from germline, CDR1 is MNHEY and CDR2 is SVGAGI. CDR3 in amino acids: CASSTRQGAGDTF. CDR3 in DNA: TGTGCCAGCAGTACCAGACAGGGGGCTGGTGACACCTTC.

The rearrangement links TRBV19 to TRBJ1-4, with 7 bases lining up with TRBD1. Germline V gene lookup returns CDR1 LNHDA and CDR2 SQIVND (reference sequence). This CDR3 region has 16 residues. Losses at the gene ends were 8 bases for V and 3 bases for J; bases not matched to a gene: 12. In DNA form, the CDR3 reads TGTGCCAGTCGGGATTCACCGGGACAGCCTAATGAAAAACTGTTTTTT. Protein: CASRDSPGQPNEKLFF.

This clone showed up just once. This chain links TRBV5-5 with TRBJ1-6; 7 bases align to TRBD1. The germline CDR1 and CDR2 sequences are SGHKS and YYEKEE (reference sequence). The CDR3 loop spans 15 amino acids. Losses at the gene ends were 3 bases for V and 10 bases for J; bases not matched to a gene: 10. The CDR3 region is CASSSTGTDPSPLHF. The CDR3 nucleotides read TGTGCCAGCAGCTCTACCGGGACAGACCCCTCACCCCTCCACTTT.

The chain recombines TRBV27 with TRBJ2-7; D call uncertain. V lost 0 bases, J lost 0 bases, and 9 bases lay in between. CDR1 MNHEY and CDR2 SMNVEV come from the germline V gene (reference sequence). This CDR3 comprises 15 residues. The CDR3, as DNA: TGTGCCAGCAGTTTATCTGGGCGTCCCTCCTACGAGCAGTACTTC. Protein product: CASSLSGRPSYEQYF.

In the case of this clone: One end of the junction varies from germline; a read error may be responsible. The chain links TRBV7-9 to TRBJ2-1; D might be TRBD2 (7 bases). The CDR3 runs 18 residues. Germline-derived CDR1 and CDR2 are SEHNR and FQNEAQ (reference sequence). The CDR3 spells CSSSLAKKGGAGHNEQFF. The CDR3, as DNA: TGTTCCAGCAGCTTAGCCAAGAAGGGGGGGGCGGGCCACAATGAGCAGTTCTTC. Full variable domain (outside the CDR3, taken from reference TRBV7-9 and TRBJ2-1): DTGVSQNPRHKITKRGQNVTFRCDPISEHNRLYWYRQTLGQGPEFLTYFQNEAQLEKSRLLSDRFSAERPKGSFSTLEIQRTEQGDSAMYLCSSSLAKKGGAGHNEQFFGPGTRLTVL.

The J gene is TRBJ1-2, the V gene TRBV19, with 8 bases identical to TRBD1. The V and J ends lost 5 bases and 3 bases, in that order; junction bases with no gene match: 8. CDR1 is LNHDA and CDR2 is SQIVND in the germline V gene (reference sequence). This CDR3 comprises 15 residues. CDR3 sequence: CASSPWTGSDYGYTF. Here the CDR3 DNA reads TGTGCCAGTAGTCCATGGACAGGGTCTGACTATGGCTACACCTTC. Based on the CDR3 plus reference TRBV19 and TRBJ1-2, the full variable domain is DGGITQSPKYLFRKEGQNVTLSCEQNLNHDAMYWYRQDPGQGLRLIYYSQIVNDFQKGDIAEGYSVSREKKESFPLTVTSAQKNPTAFYLCASSPWTGSDYGYTFGSGTRLTVV.

This CDR3 is CASSGDRGSYNSPLHF. CDR3 nucleotides: TGTGCCAGCAGCGGAGACAGAGGCTCCTATAATTCACCCCTCCACTTT. The chain joins TRBV5-6 to TRBJ1-6; tentatively, D is TRBD1 (5 bases). The V end lost 4 bases, the J end lost 0 bases, and 11 bases lay between the germline ends. This CDR3 spans 16 amino acids. Germline V gives CDR1 SGHDT, CDR2 YYEEEE.